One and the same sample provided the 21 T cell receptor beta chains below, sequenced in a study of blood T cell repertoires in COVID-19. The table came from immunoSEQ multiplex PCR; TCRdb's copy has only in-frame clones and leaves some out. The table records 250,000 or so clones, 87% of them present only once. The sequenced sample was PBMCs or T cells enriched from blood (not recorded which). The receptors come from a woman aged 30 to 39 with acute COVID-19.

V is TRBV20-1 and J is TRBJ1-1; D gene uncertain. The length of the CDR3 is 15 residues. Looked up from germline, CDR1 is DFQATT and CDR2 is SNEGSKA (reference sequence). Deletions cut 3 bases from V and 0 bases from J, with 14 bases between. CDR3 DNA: TGCAGTGCTAGTAAAGTTGGTGACATGAACACTGAAGCTTTCTTT. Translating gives CSASKVGDMNTEAFF.

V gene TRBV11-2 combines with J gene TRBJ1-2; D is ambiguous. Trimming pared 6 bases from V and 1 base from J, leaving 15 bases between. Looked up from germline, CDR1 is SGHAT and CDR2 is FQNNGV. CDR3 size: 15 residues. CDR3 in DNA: TGTGCCAGCAGGTACGGCAGCGCCCTTAACTATGGCTACACCTTC. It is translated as CASRYGSALNYGYTF.

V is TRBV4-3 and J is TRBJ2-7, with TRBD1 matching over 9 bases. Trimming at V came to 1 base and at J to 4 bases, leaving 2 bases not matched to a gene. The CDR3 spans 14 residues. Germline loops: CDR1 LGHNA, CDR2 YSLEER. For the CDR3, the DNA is TGCGCCAGCAGCCAAGGGACAGGGGAGTACGAGCAGTACTTC. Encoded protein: CASSQGTGEYEQYF.

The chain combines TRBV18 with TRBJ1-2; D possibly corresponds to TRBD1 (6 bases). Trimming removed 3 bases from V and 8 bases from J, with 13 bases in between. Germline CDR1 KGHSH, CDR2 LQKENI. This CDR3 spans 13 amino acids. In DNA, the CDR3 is TGTGCCAGCTCACCTACAGGGAGTTGGGGCTACACCTTC. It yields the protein CASSPTGSWGYTF.

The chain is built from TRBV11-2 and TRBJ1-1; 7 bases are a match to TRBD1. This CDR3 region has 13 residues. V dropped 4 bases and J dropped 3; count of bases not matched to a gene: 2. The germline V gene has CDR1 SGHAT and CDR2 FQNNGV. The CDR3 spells CASSSQGDTEAFF. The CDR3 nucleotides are TGTGCCAGCAGCTCTCAGGGGGACACTGAAGCTTTCTTT.

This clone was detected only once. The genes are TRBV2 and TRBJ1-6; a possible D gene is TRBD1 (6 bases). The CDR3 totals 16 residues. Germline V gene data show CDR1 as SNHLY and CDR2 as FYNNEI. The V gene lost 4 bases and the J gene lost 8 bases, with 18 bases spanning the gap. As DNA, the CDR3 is TGTGCCAGCAGTGGGGGGCAGGGACGAGGTGATTCACCCCTCCACTTT. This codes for CASSGGQGRGDSPLHF.

CDR3 DNA: TGTGCCAGCAGTACCGTCGGGGGTACGGCTCCAGATACGCAGTATTTT. Amino acids: CASSTVGGTAPDTQYF. This chain connects TRBV2 to TRBJ2-3, with D possibly being TRBD2 (6 bases). The CDR3 length is 16 residues. Trimming cost V 5 bases and J 4 bases, with 19 bases left between them. The germline V gene encodes CDR1 SNHLY and CDR2 FYNNEI.

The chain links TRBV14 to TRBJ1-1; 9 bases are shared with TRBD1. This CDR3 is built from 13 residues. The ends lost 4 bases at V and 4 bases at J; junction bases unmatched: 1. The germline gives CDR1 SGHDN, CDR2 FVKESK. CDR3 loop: CASSPDRGTEAFF. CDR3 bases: TGTGCCAGCAGCCCGGACAGGGGCACTGAAGCTTTCTTT.

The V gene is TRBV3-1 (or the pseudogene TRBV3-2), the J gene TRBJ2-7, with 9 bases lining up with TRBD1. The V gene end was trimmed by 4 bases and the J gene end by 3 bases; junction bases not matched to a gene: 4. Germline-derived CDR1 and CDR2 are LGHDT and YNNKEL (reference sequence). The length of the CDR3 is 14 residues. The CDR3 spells CASSLRDRVYEQYF. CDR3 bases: TGTGCCAGCAGCCTCCGGGACAGGGTCTACGAGCAGTACTTC.

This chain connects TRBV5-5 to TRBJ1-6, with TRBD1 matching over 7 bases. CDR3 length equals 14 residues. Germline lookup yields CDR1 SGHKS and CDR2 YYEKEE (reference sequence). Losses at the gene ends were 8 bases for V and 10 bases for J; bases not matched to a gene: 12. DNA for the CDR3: TGTGCCAGTGGACCCACAGGGGCTCGGTCACCCCTCCACTTT. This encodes CASGPTGARSPLHF.

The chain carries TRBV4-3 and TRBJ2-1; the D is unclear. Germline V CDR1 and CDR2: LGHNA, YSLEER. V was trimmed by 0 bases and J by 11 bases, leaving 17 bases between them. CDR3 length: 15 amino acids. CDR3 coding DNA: TGCGCCAGCAGCCAAGATCGCTCTCAAGCCTTTAAGCAGTTCTTC. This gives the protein CASSQDRSQAFKQFF.

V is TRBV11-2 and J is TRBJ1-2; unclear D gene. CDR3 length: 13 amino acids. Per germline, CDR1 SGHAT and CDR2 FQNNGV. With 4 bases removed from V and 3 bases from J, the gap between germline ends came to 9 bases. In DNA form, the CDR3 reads TGTGCCAGCAGCTCACATATGGACTATGGCTACACCTTC. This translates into CASSSHMDYGYTF.

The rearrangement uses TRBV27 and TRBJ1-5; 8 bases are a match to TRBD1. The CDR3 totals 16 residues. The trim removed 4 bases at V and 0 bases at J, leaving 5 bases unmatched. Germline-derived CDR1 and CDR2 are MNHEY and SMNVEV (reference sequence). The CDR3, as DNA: TGTGCCAGCAGTTCGGACAGGGCCACTAGCAATCAGCCCCAGCATTTT. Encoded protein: CASSSDRATSNQPQHF.

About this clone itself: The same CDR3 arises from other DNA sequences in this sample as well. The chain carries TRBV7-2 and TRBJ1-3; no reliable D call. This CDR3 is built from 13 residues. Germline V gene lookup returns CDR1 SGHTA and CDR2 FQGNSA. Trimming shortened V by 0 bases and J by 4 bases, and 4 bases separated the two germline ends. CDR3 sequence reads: CASSLARGNTIYF. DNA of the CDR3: TGTGCCAGCAGCTTAGCGAGGGGAAACACCATATATTTT.

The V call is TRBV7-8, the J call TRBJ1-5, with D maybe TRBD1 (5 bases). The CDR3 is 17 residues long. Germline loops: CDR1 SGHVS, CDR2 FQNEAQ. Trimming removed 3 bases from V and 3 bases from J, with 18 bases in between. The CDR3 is CASSFRLHHRFNQPQHF. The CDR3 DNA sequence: TGTGCCAGCAGCTTTCGGCTACACCACAGGTTCAATCAGCCCCAGCATTTT.

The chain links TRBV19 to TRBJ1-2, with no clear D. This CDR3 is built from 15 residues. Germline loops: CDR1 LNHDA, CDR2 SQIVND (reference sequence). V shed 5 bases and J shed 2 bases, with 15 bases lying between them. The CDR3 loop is CASSEGTGRNYGYTF. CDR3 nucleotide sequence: TGTGCCAGTAGTGAGGGAACGGGTCGGAACTATGGCTACACCTTC.

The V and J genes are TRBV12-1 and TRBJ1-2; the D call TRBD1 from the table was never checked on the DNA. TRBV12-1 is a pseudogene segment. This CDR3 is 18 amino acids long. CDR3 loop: CASSTDPRGTATNYGYTF. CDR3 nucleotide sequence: TGTGCCAGCAGCACCGACCCCCGCGGGACAGCCACTAACTATGGCTACACCTTC.

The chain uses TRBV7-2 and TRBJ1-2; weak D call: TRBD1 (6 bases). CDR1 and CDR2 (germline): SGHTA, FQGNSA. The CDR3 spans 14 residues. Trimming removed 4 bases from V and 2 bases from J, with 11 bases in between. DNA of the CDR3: TGTGCCAGCAGCTGGACAGCAGAGAACTATGGCTACACCTTC. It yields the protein CASSWTAENYGYTF.

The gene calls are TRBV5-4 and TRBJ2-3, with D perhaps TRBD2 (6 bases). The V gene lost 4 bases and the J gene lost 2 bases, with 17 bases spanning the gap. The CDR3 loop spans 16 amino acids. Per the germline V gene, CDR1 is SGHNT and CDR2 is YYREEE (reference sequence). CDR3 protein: CASSRKGTGFTDTQYF. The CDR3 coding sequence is TGTGCCAGCAGCAGGAAAGGGACTGGCTTCACAGATACGCAGTATTTT.

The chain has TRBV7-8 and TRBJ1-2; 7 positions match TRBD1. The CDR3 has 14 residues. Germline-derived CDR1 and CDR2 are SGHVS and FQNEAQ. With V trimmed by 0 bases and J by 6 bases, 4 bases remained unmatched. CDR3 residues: CASSLAGGEDGYTF. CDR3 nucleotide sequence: TGTGCCAGCAGCTTAGCAGGGGGCGAGGATGGCTACACCTTC.

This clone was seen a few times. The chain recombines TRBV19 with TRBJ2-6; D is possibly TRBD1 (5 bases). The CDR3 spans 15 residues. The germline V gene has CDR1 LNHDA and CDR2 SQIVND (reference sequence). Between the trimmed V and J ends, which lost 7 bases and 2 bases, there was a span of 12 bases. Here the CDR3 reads CASKPQGPGANVLTF. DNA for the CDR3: TGTGCCAGTAAACCCCAGGGTCCTGGGGCCAACGTCCTGACTTTC. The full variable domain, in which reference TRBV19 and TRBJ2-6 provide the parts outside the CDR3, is DGGITQSPKYLFRKEGQNVTLSCEQNLNHDAMYWYRQDPGQGLRLIYYSQIVNDFQKGDIAEGYSVSREKKESFPLTVTSAQKNPTAFYLCASKPQGPGANVLTFGAGSRLTVL.